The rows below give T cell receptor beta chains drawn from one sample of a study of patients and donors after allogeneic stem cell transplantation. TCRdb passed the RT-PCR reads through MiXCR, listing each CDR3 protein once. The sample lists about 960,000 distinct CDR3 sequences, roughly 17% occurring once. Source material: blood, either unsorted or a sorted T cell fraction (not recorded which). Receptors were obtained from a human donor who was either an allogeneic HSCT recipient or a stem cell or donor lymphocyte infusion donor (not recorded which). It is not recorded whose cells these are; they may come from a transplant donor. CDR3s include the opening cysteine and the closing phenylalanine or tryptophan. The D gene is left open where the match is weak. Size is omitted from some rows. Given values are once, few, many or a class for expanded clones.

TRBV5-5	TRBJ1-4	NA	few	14	TGTGCCAGCAGCCAAGGTCCGGCTAATGAAAAACTGTTTTTT	CASSQGPANEKLFF
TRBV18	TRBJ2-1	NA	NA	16	TGTGCCAGCTCACCCTGGGGAAACGGGGTCAACAATGAGCAGTTCTTC	CASSPWGNGVNNEQFF
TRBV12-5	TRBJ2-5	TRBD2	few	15	TGTGCTAGTGCCCTCCCGGGGGGTTCTACAGAGACCCAGTACTTC	CASALPGGSTETQYF
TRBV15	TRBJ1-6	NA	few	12	TGTGCCACCAGCAGTATTAATTCACCCCTCCACTTT	CATSSINSPLHF
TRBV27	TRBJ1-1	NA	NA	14	TGTGCCAGCAGTTTATCAGGCTTGGCCACTGAAGCTTTCTTT	CASSLSGLATEAFF
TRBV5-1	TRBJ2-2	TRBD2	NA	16	TGCGCCAGCAGCTTGAAAGCTAGCGGGCTCACCGGGGAGCTGTTTTTT	CASSLKASGLTGELFF
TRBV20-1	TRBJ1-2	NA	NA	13	TGCAGTGCTAGAGATGACGGAAACTATGGCTACACCTTC	CSARDDGNYGYTF
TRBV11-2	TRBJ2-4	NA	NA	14	TGTGCCAGCAGCTTAGGAGGCACCCTAAACATTCAGTACTTC	CASSLGGTLNIQYF
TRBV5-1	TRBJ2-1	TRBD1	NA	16	TGCGCCAGCAGCTCGATCCCGGGACAGAACAATGGTGAGCAGTTCTTC	CASSSIPGQNNGEQFF
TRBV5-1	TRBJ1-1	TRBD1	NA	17	TGCGCCAGCAGCTTTATGGACAGGAGAAACATGAACACTGAAGCTTTCTTT	CASSFMDRRNMNTEAFF
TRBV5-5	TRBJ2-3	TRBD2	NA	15	TGTGCCAGCAGCAATGGACTAGCGGGCCCAGATACGCAGTATTTT	CASSNGLAGPDTQYF
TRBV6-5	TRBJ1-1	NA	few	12	TGTGCCAGCAGTAAAAGGAACACTGAAGCTTTCTTT	CASSKRNTEAFF
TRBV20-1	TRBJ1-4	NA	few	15	TGCAGTGCTAAGCACCCGGTAGTAACTAATGAAAAACTGTTTTTT	CSAKHPVVTNEKLFF
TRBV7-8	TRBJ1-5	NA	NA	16	TGTGCCAGCAGCGGCGGTAGAACAGGGATCCATCAGCCCCAGCATTTT	CASSGGRTGIHQPQHF
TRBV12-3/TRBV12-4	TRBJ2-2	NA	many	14	TGTGCCAGCAGCGTACGGCAAAACACCGGGGAGCTGTTTTTT	CASSVRQNTGELFF
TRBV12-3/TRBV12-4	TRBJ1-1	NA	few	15	TGTGCCAGCAGTTTTGTCAGAGGGCGGGGGACTGAAGCTTTCTTT	CASSFVRGRGTEAFF
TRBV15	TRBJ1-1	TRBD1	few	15	TGTGCCACCAGCAGTTTCCAGGGGGCGAACACTGAAGCTTTCTTT	CATSSFQGANTEAFF
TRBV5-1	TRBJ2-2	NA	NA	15	TGCGCCAGCAGCTTGGGCATCGCGAACACCGGGGAGCTGTTTTTT	CASSLGIANTGELFF
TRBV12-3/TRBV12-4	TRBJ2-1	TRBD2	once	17	TGTGCCAGCAGTTCCTGGACTAGCGGGGGGGCCCGGGTTGAGCAGTTCTTC	CASSSWTSGGARVEQFF
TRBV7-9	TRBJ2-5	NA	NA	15	TGTGCCAGCGGGGCACGGGGCCCACACCAAGAGACCCAGTACTTC	CASGARGPHQETQYF
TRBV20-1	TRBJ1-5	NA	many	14	TGCAGTGTAGCCCCGAGGATAATCAATCAGCCCCAGCATTTT	CSVAPRIINQPQHF
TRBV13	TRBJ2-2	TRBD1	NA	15	TGTGCCAGCAGCTTAGAGACAGGGATCACCGGGGAGCTGTTTTTT	CASSLETGITGELFF
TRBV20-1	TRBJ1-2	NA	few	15	TGCAGTGCTAGAGGGGTGCCCTGGGCGTCCTATGGCTACACCTTC	CSARGVPWASYGYTF
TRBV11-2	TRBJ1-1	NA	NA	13	TGTGCCAGCTCTGCAGGGGCGGGTTTGGAAGCTTTCTTT	CASSAGAGLEAFF
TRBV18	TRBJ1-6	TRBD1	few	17	TGTGCCAGCTCACCACTCTCAGGGGGACTTTATAATTCACCCCTCCACTTT	CASSPLSGGLYNSPLHF
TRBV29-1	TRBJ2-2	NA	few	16	TGCAGCGTTCACTCCGGGACACGCTTAGTGGGTGGGGAGCTGTTTTTT	CSVHSGTRLVGGELFF
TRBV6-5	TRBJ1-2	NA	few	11	TGTGCCAGCTTAGACCGAGGCGGCTACACCTTC	CASLDRGGYTF